Below, 6 T cell receptor beta chains from the same sample are listed, as sequenced in a study of T cell changes during pregnancy in multiple sclerosis. Measured with immunoSEQ multiplex PCR; TCRdb has only the in-frame clones, and not every one. The table lists some 52,000 clones, 92% of them singletons. The sample consisted of CD4+ T cells from peripheral blood mononuclear cells, taken in the third trimester of pregnancy. The receptor set was obtained from a female donor with multiple sclerosis, enrolled in a pregnancy study.

The CDR3 is CAGQVAIGSGEQYF. The DNA of the CDR3 is TGTGCCGGCCAAGTGGCTATTGGGAGTGGCGAGCAGTACTTC. The gene calls are TRBV2 and TRBJ2-7; D might be TRBD2 (5 bases). This CDR3 is built from 14 residues. CDR1 and CDR2 from the germline V gene are SNHLY and FYNNEI. Trimming shortened V by 11 bases and J by 6 bases, and 23 bases separated the two germline ends.

V is TRBV29-1 and J is TRBJ1-5, with 8 bases identical to TRBD1. V shed 6 bases, J shed 6 bases, and the junction held 7 bases outside the gene matches. CDR3 length: 13 residues. Germline assignment: CDR1 SQVTM and CDR2 ANQGSEA. This CDR3 is CSVLLTGAQPQHF. CDR3 nucleotide sequence: TGCAGCGTCCTGTTGACAGGGGCTCAGCCCCAGCATTTT.

This clone was detected only a few times. The chain joins TRBV18 to TRBJ1-1, with 7 nucleotides matching TRBD1. Germline V gives CDR1 KGHSH, CDR2 LQKENI. V dropped 6 bases and J dropped 4; count of bases not matched to a gene: 5. There are 13 residues in the CDR3. This CDR3 is CASSPDRVTEAFF. The CDR3 nucleotides are TGTGCCAGCTCGCCCGACAGGGTCACTGAAGCTTTCTTT.

This sequence joins TRBV6-5 and TRBJ2-7; TRBD2 is a possible D gene (6 bases). Looked up from germline, CDR1 is MNHEY and CDR2 is SVGAGI. This CDR3 region has 16 residues. With 4 bases removed from V and 0 bases from J, the gap between germline ends came to 16 bases. As DNA, the CDR3 is TGTGCCAGCAGTTCCGTCGGGGGAGCGAACTCCTACGAGCAGTACTTC. It yields the protein CASSSVGGANSYEQYF.

The rearrangement joins TRBV28 to TRBJ2-4; TRBD1 is a possible D gene (5 bases). The germline V and J ends were trimmed by 5 bases and 2 bases, with 19 bases remaining between them. The CDR3 contains 17 residues. The germline CDR1 and CDR2 sequences are MDHEN and SYDVKM. The CDR3 protein is CASSPPAGLGSKNIQYF. In DNA, the CDR3 is TGTGCCAGCAGTCCCCCAGCAGGGCTGGGGTCCAAAAACATTCAGTACTTC.

The chain couples TRBV4-2 to TRBJ2-5; D ambiguous. The V gene's germline CDR1 is LGHNA and CDR2 YNFKEQ. V was shortened by 3 bases and J by 4 bases, with 18 bases between the two germline ends. This CDR3 spans 16 amino acids. Written as DNA, the CDR3 is TGTGCCAGCAGCCATTCTATCCCCAGAGGCAGAGAGACCCAGTACTTC. This translates into CASSHSIPRGRETQYF.